What follows are 13 T cell receptor beta chains derived from one specimen sequenced in a study of response to subunit inactivated influenza vaccine. TCRdb re-derived calls from the RT-PCR reads in MiXCR, one entry per CDR3 protein. The data show approximately 170,000 distinct CDR3 sequences, with around 14% seen just once and approximately 30% held by the top ten. The specimen was CD8+ T cells sorted from PBMCs, collected 4 to 6 days after vaccination. Receptors were obtained from a man aged 50 to 60 who received an inactivated influenza vaccine.

This clonotype turned up a few times. The chain employs TRBV20-1 and TRBJ2-7; possibly TRBD2 for D (6 bases). The V gene lost 6 bases and the J gene lost 1 base, with 19 bases spanning the gap. The germline gives CDR1 DFQATT, CDR2 SNEGSKA (reference sequence). The CDR3 totals 15 residues. The CDR3 DNA follows: TGCAGTGCCCTCACCCACCGGGAGTTTTCCTACGAGCAGTACTTC. It codes for CSALTHREFSYEQYF.

There are a few counts of this clonotype. V gene TRBV11-2 combines with J gene TRBJ2-7; D possibly corresponds to TRBD2 (7 bases). V lost 5 bases to trimming and J lost 4 bases, with 15 bases between them. CDR1 is SGHAT, CDR2 FQNNGV, per germline. The CDR3 has 14 residues. In DNA form, the CDR3 reads TGTGCCAGCAGCGCTGGGGGGGGCGCATACGAGCAGTACTTC. This gives the protein CASSAGGGAYEQYF.

This rearrangement joins TRBV2 to TRBJ2-7, with TRBD2 matching over 10 bases. The CDR3 contains 14 residues. Germline V gene sequence: CDR1 SNHLY, CDR2 FYNNEI. The ends lost 1 base at V and 5 bases at J; junction bases unmatched: 2. The DNA for the CDR3 is TGTGCCAGCAGTGAAGGCCTAGCGGGAGACGAGCAGTACTTC. It encodes CASSEGLAGDEQYF.

The rearrangement uses TRBV12-3 or TRBV12-4 and TRBJ2-1; 11 bases match TRBD2. V shed 5 bases, J shed 4 bases, and the junction held 7 bases outside the gene matches. The CDR3 consists of 16 residues. CDR3 DNA sequence: TGTGCCAGCAGTCCCTCGGGACTAGCGGTGTACAATGAGCAGTTCTTC. This codes for CASSPSGLAVYNEQFF.

V and J are TRBV7-9 and TRBJ1-3; D is unresolved. Trimming stripped 4 bases from V and 5 bases from J, with 18 bases between. Germline CDR1 SEHNR, CDR2 FQNEAQ (reference sequence). The CDR3 is 16 residues long. This CDR3 reads CASSSGLGDTRNTIYF. The CDR3 region has the DNA TGTGCCAGCAGCTCAGGTCTCGGGGATACACGAAACACCATATATTTT.

V and J are TRBV20-1 and TRBJ2-7, with 8 bases fitting TRBD2. The V gene's germline CDR1 is DFQATT and CDR2 SNEGSKA (reference sequence). This CDR3 has 13 amino acids. V lost 5 bases, J lost 2 bases, and 5 bases stayed unmatched. In DNA, the CDR3 is TGCAGTGCTCAAGCGGGAGCTGCCTACGAGCAGTACTTC. Translation gives CSAQAGAAYEQYF.

This clonotype was seen a handful of times. The rearrangement links TRBV5-1 to TRBJ2-1; D call uncertain. Germline loops: CDR1 SGHRS, CDR2 YFSETQ. The CDR3 has 12 amino acids. The ends were cut back, 1 base at V and 5 bases at J, with 4 bases in the middle. This CDR3 reads CASSLFNNEQFF. The DNA for the CDR3 is TGCGCCAGCAGCTTGTTTAACAATGAGCAGTTCTTC. The full variable domain, rest sourced from reference TRBV5-1 and TRBJ2-1, is KAGVTQTPRYLIKTRGQQVTLSCSPISGHRSVSWYQQTPGQGLQFLFEYFSETQRNKGNFPGRFSGRQFSNSRSEMNVSTLELGDSALYLCASSLFNNEQFFGPGTRLTVL.

This clonotype was observed at least ten times. The rearrangement links TRBV12-3 or TRBV12-4 to TRBJ2-7, with 9 positions matching TRBD2. The CDR3 covers 13 residues. V trimming: 1 base; J trimming: 7 bases; junction bases outside the gene matches: 2. CDR3 DNA sequence: TGTGCCAGCAGTTTAGGGGCGGGAGGGGAGCAGTACTTC. It yields the protein CASSLGAGGEQYF.

The J gene is TRBJ2-7, the V gene TRBV12-3 or TRBV12-4; TRBD2 might be the D (6 bases). The CDR3 length is 13 residues. Between the trimmed V and J ends, which lost 0 bases and 6 bases, there was a span of 9 bases. The CDR3 DNA sequence: TGTGCCAGCAGTTTAGCGCACGGGGGCGAGCAGTACTTC. The encoded protein is CASSLAHGGEQYF.

The rearrangement uses TRBV30 and TRBJ2-1, with 12 bases lining up with TRBD2. V lost 7 bases, J lost 3 bases, and 4 bases stayed unmatched. Germline-derived CDR1 and CDR2 are GTSNPN and SVGIG (reference sequence). The CDR3 has 14 amino acids. The CDR3: CASLTSGSYNEQFF. For the CDR3, the DNA is TGTGCCTCATTGACTAGCGGGAGCTACAATGAGCAGTTCTTC.

V and J are TRBV5-6 and TRBJ2-7; D uncertain. There are 10 residues in the CDR3. The germline V and J ends were trimmed by 7 bases and 4 bases, with 6 bases remaining between them. The germline CDR1 and CDR2 sequences are SGHDT and YYEEEE. The CDR3 protein is CASGFYEQYF. The CDR3, as DNA: TGTGCCAGCGGTTTTTACGAGCAGTACTTC.

This clonotype was seen ten or more times. The gene calls are TRBV27 and TRBJ2-7; 9 nucleotides agree with TRBD2. The V and J ends lost 5 bases and 0 bases, in that order; junction bases with no gene match: 8. This CDR3 contains 16 residues. CDR1 is MNHEY and CDR2 is SMNVEV in the germline V gene (reference sequence). The CDR3 sequence: CASSPIAGAGSYEQYF. The CDR3 nucleotides are TGTGCCAGCAGTCCCATAGCGGGAGCCGGCTCCTACGAGCAGTACTTC.

The chain links TRBV7-2 to TRBJ2-7; D call uncertain. Trimming removed 6 bases at V and 7 bases at J, with 10 bases between. From germline, CDR1 is SGHTA and CDR2 FQGNSA. The CDR3 length is 11 residues. For the CDR3, the DNA is TGTGCCAGCAGTCATCTAAGGGAGCAGTACTTC. Protein product: CASSHLREQYF.